This entry describes one TCR beta chain. Its antigen is unidentified. At one of its ends the junction is not consistent with the germline gene, which may arise from a read error. These data originate in a study of T cells after posttransplantation cyclophosphamide. Broader study findings: Recipient CMV seropositivity and CMV reactivation strongly tracked TRB clonality. Tissue-infiltrating T cells from skin or gut overlapped little with blood T cells. Later post-transplant blood repertoires were often dominated by donor CD8+ memory clones.

Profiling relied on immunoSEQ multiplex PCR, and the TCRdb table lists in-frame clones only, not all of them. This sample comprises fewer than 7,000 clones, none seen once only. Busulfan-fludarabine conditioning, marrow transplant, and cyclophosphamide on days +3 and +4 were administered. The receptor was derived from a male patient in his sixties who received an allogeneic stem cell transplant from a related donor, was CMV-positive, and had acute GVHD only. The T cells may come from the graft donor. The sequences come from PBMCs, collected approximately 400 days after allogeneic stem cell transplant with posttransplant cyclophosphamide.

CDR3 sequence (DNA): TGCGCCAGCGGCCAGGGGACATTACTGACTGAAGCTTTCTTT. This sequence encodes CASGQGTLLTEAFF. V and J are TRBV4-1 and TRBJ1-1, with a tentative D call TRBD1 (6 bases). The CDR3 runs 14 residues. Germline assignment: CDR1 MGHRA and CDR2 YSYEKL.